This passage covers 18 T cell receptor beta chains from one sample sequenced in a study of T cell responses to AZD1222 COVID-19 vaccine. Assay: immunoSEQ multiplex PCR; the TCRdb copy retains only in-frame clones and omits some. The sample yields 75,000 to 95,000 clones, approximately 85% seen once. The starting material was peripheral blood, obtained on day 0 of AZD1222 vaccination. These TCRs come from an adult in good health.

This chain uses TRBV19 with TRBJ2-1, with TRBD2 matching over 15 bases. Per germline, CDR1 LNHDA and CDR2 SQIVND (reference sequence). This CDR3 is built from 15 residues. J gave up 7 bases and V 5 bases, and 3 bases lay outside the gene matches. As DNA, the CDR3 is TGTGCCAGTAGTTCCGGGACTAGCGGGGGGAATGAGCAGTTCTTC. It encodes CASSSGTSGGNEQFF.

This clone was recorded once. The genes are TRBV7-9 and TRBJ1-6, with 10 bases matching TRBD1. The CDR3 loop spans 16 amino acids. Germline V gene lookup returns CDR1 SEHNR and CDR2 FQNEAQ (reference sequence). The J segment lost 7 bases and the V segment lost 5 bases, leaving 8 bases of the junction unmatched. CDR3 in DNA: TGTGCCAGCAGCCGTCCCGGGACAGGGGCCAATTCACCCCTCCACTTT. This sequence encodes CASSRPGTGANSPLHF.

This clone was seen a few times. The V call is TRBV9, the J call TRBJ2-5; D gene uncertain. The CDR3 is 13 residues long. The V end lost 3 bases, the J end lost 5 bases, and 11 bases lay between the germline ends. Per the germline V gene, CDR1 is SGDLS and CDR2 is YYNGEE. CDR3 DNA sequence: TGTGCCAGCAGCGAAAGTATGTGGGAGACCCAGTACTTC. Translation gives CASSESMWETQYF. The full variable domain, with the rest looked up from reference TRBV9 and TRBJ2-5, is DSGVTQTPKHLITATGQRVTLRCSPRSGDLSVYWYQQSLDQGLQFLIQYYNGEERAKGNILERFSAQQFPDLHSELNLSSLELGDSALYFCASSESMWETQYFGPGTRLLVL.

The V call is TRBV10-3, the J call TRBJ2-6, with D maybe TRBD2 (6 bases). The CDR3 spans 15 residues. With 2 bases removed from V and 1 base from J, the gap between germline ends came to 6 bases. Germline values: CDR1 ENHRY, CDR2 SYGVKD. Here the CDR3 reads CAISERGSGANVLTF. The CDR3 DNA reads TGTGCCATCAGTGAGCGGGGGTCTGGGGCCAACGTCCTGACTTTC.

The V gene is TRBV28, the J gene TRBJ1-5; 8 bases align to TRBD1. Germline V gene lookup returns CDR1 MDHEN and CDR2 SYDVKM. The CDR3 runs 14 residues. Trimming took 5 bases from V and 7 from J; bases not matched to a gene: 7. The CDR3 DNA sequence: TGTGCCAGCAGTCCCGGACAGGGTAGACAGCCCCAGCATTTT. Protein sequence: CASSPGQGRQPQHF.

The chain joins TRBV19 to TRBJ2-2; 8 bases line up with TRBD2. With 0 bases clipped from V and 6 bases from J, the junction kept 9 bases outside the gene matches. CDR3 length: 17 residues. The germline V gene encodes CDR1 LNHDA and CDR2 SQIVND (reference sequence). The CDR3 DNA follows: TGTGCCAGTAGTATAGAGGCGGGGGGAAGTAAGGCCGGGGAGCTGTTTTTT. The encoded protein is CASSIEAGGSKAGELFF.

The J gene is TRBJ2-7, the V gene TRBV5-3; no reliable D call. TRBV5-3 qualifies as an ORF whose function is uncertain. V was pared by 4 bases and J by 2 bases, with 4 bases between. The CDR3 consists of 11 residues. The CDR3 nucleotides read TGTGCCAGAAGCGTAACCTACGAGCAGTACTTC. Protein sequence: CARSVTYEQYF.

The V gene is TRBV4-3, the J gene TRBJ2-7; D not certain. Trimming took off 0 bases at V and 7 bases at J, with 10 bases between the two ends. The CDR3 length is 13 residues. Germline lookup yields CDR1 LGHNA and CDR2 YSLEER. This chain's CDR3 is CASSQDSPTEQYF. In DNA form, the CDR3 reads TGCGCCAGCAGCCAAGATTCCCCGACTGAGCAGTACTTC.

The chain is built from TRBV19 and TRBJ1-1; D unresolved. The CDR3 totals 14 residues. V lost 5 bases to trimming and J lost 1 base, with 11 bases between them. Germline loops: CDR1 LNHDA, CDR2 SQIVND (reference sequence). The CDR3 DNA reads TGTGCCAGTAGTGTCCTTGTCCAGAACACTGAAGCTTTCTTT. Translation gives CASSVLVQNTEAFF.

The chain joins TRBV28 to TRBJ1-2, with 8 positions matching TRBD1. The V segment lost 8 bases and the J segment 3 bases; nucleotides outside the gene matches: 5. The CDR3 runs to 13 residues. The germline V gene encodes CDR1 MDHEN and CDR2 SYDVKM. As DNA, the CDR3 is TGTGCCAGCCACCAGGACAGGGACTATGGCTACACCTTC. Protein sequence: CASHQDRDYGYTF.

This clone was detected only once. The CDR3 nucleotides are TGCGCCAGCAGCCAAGATCAACAGGGTATCTATGGCTACACCTTC. It encodes CASSQDQQGIYGYTF. This chain connects TRBV4-3 to TRBJ1-2; weak D call: TRBD1 (6 bases). The CDR3 sequence is 15 residues long. V dropped 0 bases and J dropped 4 bases, with 12 bases sitting between them. CDR1 and CDR2 from the germline V gene are LGHNA and YSLEER.

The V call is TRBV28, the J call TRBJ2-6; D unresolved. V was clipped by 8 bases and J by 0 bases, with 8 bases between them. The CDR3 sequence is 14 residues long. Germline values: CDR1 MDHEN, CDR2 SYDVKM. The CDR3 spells CASEERSGANVLTF. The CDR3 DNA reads TGTGCCAGCGAGGAGCGCTCTGGGGCCAACGTCCTGACTTTC.

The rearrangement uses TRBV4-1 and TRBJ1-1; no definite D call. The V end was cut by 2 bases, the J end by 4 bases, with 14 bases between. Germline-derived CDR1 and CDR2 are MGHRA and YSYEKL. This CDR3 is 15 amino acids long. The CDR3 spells CASSQPPDRITEAFF. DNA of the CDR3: TGCGCCAGCAGCCAACCCCCGGACCGAATCACTGAAGCTTTCTTT.

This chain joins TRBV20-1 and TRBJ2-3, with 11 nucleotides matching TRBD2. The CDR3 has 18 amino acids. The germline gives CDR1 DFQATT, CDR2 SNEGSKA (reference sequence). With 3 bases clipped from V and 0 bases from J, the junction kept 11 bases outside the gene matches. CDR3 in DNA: TGCAGTGCTAGTGTACTAGCGGGGGACTTTGGGAGCACAGATACGCAGTATTTT. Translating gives CSASVLAGDFGSTDTQYF.

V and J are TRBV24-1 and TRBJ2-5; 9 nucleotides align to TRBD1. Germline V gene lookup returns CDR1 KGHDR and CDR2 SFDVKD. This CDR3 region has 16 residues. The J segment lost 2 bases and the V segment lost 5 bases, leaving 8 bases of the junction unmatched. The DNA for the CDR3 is TGTGCCACCAGTGGCACCGGGACAGGGACACAAGAGACCCAGTACTTC. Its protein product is CATSGTGTGTQETQYF.

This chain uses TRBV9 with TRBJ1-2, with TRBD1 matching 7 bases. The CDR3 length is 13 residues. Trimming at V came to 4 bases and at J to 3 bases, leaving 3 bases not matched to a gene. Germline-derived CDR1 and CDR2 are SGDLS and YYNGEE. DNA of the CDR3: TGTGCCAGCAGCCCGACAGGGTACTATGGCTACACCTTC. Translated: CASSPTGYYGYTF. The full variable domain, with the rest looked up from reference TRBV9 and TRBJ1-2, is DSGVTQTPKHLITATGQRVTLRCSPRSGDLSVYWYQQSLDQGLQFLIQYYNGEERAKGNILERFSAQQFPDLHSELNLSSLELGDSALYFCASSPTGYYGYTFGSGTRLTVV.

CDR3 protein: CASSYGENSYYEQYF. The CDR3 coding sequence is TGTGCCAGCAGTTACGGGGAGAACTCCTACTACGAGCAGTACTTC. V usage is TRBV6-2 or TRBV6-3 and J usage is TRBJ2-7; a weak D match, TRBD2 (5 bases). V lost 2 bases, J lost 3 bases, and 14 bases lay in between. The CDR3 consists of 15 residues. From germline, CDR1 is MNHEY and CDR2 SVGEGT.

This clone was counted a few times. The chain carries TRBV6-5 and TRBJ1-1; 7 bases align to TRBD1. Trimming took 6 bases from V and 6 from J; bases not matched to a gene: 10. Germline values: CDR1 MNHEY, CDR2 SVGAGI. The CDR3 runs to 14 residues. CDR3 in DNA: TGTGCCAGCAGGACTAGACAGGGAGTACCTGAAGCTTTCTTT. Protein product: CASRTRQGVPEAFF.